One and the same sample provided the 24 T cell receptor beta chains below, sequenced in a study of cytomegalovirus exposure and HLA in healthy donors. 60 Vbeta and 13 Jbeta primers were used in PCR. TCRdb's copy holds only in-frame clones and misses some; the assay was immunoSEQ multiplex PCR. The sample lists about 93,000 clones; approximately 68% were seen once. Source material: PBMCs. The source is a boy between 10 and 17 years old in good health and CMV-seropositive.

The chain couples TRBV4-2 to TRBJ2-1, with 10 bases fitting TRBD1. There are 16 residues in the CDR3. Germline V gives CDR1 LGHNA, CDR2 YNFKEQ. The V and J ends lost 3 bases and 7 bases, in that order; junction bases with no gene match: 9. CDR3 sequence (DNA): TGTGCCAGCAGCCATATGAGAGGGACAGGGGAGAATGAGCAGTTCTTC. It translates to CASSHMRGTGENEQFF.

This clone was seen just once. The rearrangement uses TRBV19 and TRBJ2-7, with D perhaps matching TRBD1 (5 bases). Trimming took off 4 bases at V and 3 bases at J, with 16 bases between the two ends. Germline values: CDR1 LNHDA, CDR2 SQIVND (reference sequence). The CDR3 is 15 amino acids. CDR3: CASSTTGDSIYEQYF. DNA of the CDR3: TGTGCCAGTAGTACAACAGGTGATTCCATCTACGAGCAGTACTTC.

The gene calls are TRBV15 and TRBJ2-2; 10 bases are shared with TRBD1. With 6 bases clipped from V and 4 bases from J, the junction kept 11 bases outside the gene matches. Looked up from germline, CDR1 is LNHNV and CDR2 is YYDKDF (reference sequence). The CDR3 covers 17 residues. CDR3 sequence: CATSPYPGQGSTGELFF. Written as DNA, the CDR3 is TGTGCCACCAGTCCCTATCCGGGACAGGGGTCCACCGGGGAGCTGTTTTTT.

The genes are TRBV11-2 and TRBJ2-2, with D hard to call. From germline, CDR1 is SGHAT and CDR2 FQNNGV. The V gene lost 2 bases and the J gene lost 4 bases, with 5 bases spanning the gap. The CDR3 is made up of 13 amino acids. The CDR3 DNA sequence: TGTGCCAGCAGCTTACGCGGCACCGGGGAGCTGTTTTTT. Its translation is CASSLRGTGELFF.

The chain links TRBV18 to TRBJ2-2, with a possible D match to TRBD2 (5 bases). V was clipped by 6 bases and J by 10 bases, with 9 bases between them. Germline values: CDR1 KGHSH, CDR2 LQKENI. The CDR3 spans 11 residues. CDR3 bases: TGTGCCAGCTCCCGAGCGGCGGAGCTGTTTTTT. This encodes CASSRAAELFF.

The V gene is TRBV6-6, the J gene TRBJ2-7; TRBD1 agrees at 9 bases. CDR1 is MNHNY, CDR2 SVGAGI, per germline (reference sequence). CDR3 length: 15 residues. Germline trimming cut 6 bases from V and 1 base from J; bases unmatched to any gene: 7. CDR3 in DNA: TGTGCCAGCAGGGAACGGGACAGGGTTTCCTACGAGCAGTACTTC. Translated: CASRERDRVSYEQYF.

The chain combines TRBV6-1 with TRBJ2-7, with 10 bases fitting TRBD1. This CDR3 comprises 13 residues. Germline V gene data show CDR1 as MNHNS and CDR2 as SASEGT. J was trimmed by 3 bases and V by 8 bases; bases with no gene match: 4. This CDR3 reads CASGWTGGYEQYF. In DNA form, the CDR3 reads TGTGCCAGCGGCTGGACAGGGGGCTACGAGCAGTACTTC.

V is TRBV5-1 and J is TRBJ1-2, with D possibly being TRBD1 (5 bases). The germline V gene encodes CDR1 SGHRS and CDR2 YFSETQ. The CDR3 totals 13 residues. V was cut by 7 bases and J by 2 bases, with 12 bases left in between. CDR3 region: CASATDQNYGYTF. Written as DNA, the CDR3 is TGCGCCAGCGCGACAGACCAAAACTATGGCTACACCTTC.

The rearrangement links TRBV30 to TRBJ2-1, with 7 bases matching TRBD2. Losses at the gene ends were 5 bases for V and 5 bases for J; bases not matched to a gene: 6. This CDR3 is 13 amino acids long. Germline V CDR1 and CDR2: GTSNPN, SVGIG (reference sequence). For the CDR3, the DNA is TGTGCCTGGGGACTAGATTTGAACAATGAGCAGTTCTTC. The encoded protein is CAWGLDLNNEQFF.

The V gene is TRBV6-1, the J gene TRBJ1-1; D possibly corresponds to TRBD1 (6 bases). Trimming removed 3 bases at V and 11 bases at J, with 16 bases between. Germline assignment: CDR1 MNHNS and CDR2 SASEGT. The CDR3 extends over 13 amino acids. CDR3 sequence (DNA): TGTGCCAGCAGTGATTACCAGGGGTCTGCCGCTTTCTTT. As protein: CASSDYQGSAAFF.

The V gene is TRBV19, the J gene TRBJ2-1; possible D gene TRBD1, 5 bases. Trimming removed 5 bases at V and 8 bases at J, with 13 bases between. The CDR3 length is 13 residues. Germline-derived CDR1 and CDR2 are LNHDA and SQIVND (reference sequence). CDR3: CASSSQGYDEQFF. Written as DNA, the CDR3 is TGTGCCAGTAGTTCCCAGGGTTACGATGAGCAGTTCTTC.

V and J are TRBV7-8 and TRBJ1-2; 8 bases fit TRBD1. CDR3 length equals 15 residues. Trimming at V came to 1 base and at J to 7 bases, leaving 8 bases not matched to a gene. Germline values: CDR1 SGHVS, CDR2 FQNEAQ. The DNA for the CDR3 is TGTGCCAGCAGCTTAGTGGGCAGGGGGCAGGGTGGCTACACCTTC. Amino acids: CASSLVGRGQGGYTF. The complete variable domain, with remaining parts taken from reference TRBV7-8 and TRBJ1-2, reads GAGVSQSPRYKVAKRGQDVALRCDPISGHVSLFWYQQALGQGPEFLTYFQNEAQLDKSGLPSDRFFAERPEGSVSTLKIQRTQQEDSAVYLCASSLVGRGQGGYTFGSGTRLTVV.

The gene calls are TRBV7-8 and TRBJ2-7; 7 nucleotides match TRBD2. Losses at the gene ends were 5 bases for V and 9 bases for J; bases not matched to a gene: 13. The V gene's germline CDR1 is SGHVS and CDR2 FQNEAQ. The CDR3 length is 14 residues. The DNA for the CDR3 is TGTGCCAGCAGCCCCGAGGTGAGCGGGAATGGGCAGTACTTC. The encoded protein is CASSPEVSGNGQYF.

About this clone: An end of the junction differs from the germline gene, which may be a read error. Here the CDR3 DNA reads TGTGCCAGCAGCAGACAGGGGACACGCGGCTACCCCTTC. This translates into CASSRQGTRGYPF. The chain joins TRBV2 to TRBJ1-2, with TRBD1 matching 8 bases. Germline CDR1 and CDR2: SNHLY and FYNNEI. The CDR3 spans 13 residues.

This clone appeared a few times. The chain recombines TRBV6-5 with TRBJ1-4; 7 bases agree with TRBD1. The CDR3 length is 15 residues. V gave up 4 bases and J gave up 1 base; unmatched junction bases: 3. Germline V gives CDR1 MNHEY, CDR2 SVGAGI. CDR3 nucleotide sequence: TGTGCCAGCAGTTTCCAGGGGGGAACTAATGAAAAACTGTTTTTT. Amino acids: CASSFQGGTNEKLFF.

The chain joins TRBV15 to TRBJ2-1; TRBD1 agrees at 11 bases. With V trimmed by 0 bases and J by 6 bases, 4 bases remained unmatched. Germline V gene data show CDR1 as LNHNV and CDR2 as YYDKDF (reference sequence). The CDR3 covers 16 residues. The CDR3 here is CATSRDRTGGLNEQFF. CDR3 nucleotide sequence: TGTGCCACCAGCAGAGATCGGACAGGGGGCCTCAATGAGCAGTTCTTC.

This clone was recorded once. This chain uses TRBV14 with TRBJ1-1; D is ambiguous. Deletions cut 0 bases from V and 6 bases from J, with 8 bases between. Looked up from germline, CDR1 is SGHDN and CDR2 is FVKESK. There are 13 residues in the CDR3. This CDR3 is CASSQDSGAEAFF. The CDR3 nucleotides read TGTGCCAGCAGCCAAGATTCCGGGGCTGAAGCTTTCTTT.

The chain has TRBV6-1 and TRBJ2-2; D might be TRBD2 (5 bases). The CDR3 sequence is 13 residues long. Germline CDR1 reads MNHNS; CDR2 reads SASEGT. The V gene lost 3 bases and the J gene lost 4 bases, with 6 bases spanning the gap. The CDR3 nucleotides are TGTGCCAGCAGTGAGGAGGTCACCGGGGAGCTGTTTTTT. Its protein is CASSEEVTGELFF.

The chain has TRBV7-3 and TRBJ1-6, with 10 bases fitting TRBD1. From germline, CDR1 is SGHTA and CDR2 FQGTGA. The trim removed 5 bases at V and 6 bases at J, leaving 7 bases unmatched. This CDR3 comprises 16 residues. Written as DNA, the CDR3 is TGTGCCAGCAGCCAAGGGGGGACAGGGGCTAATTCACCCCTCCACTTT. It yields the protein CASSQGGTGANSPLHF.

J is TRBJ1-1 and V is TRBV9; 7 nucleotides match TRBD1. CDR3 length: 14 residues. Germline loops: CDR1 SGDLS, CDR2 YYNGEE. V gave up 0 bases and J gave up 1 base; unmatched junction bases: 0. As DNA, the CDR3 is TGTGCCAGCAGCGTAGGGGACAGGAACACTGAAGCTTTCTTT. This gives the protein CASSVGDRNTEAFF. The variable domain in full, with the rest retrieved from reference TRBV9 and TRBJ1-1, is DSGVTQTPKHLITATGQRVTLRCSPRSGDLSVYWYQQSLDQGLQFLIQYYNGEERAKGNILERFSAQQFPDLHSELNLSSLELGDSALYFCASSVGDRNTEAFFGQGTRLTVV.

This clone is labeled medium-sized. In DNA, the CDR3 is TGTGCCAGCAGTGATAAGCGCTCGAACACCGGGGAGCTGTTTTTT. Protein sequence: CASSDKRSNTGELFF. V and J are TRBV6-1 and TRBJ2-2; unclear D gene. Germline lookup yields CDR1 MNHNS and CDR2 SASEGT. V was trimmed by 3 bases and J by 0 bases, leaving 8 bases between them. The CDR3 consists of 15 residues.

The chain joins TRBV6-5 to TRBJ1-3; D ambiguous. In germline, CDR1 is MNHEY, CDR2 SVGAGI. The CDR3 spans 13 residues. V lost 8 bases, J lost 8 bases, and 16 bases lay in between. The CDR3 sequence is CASGRPTEDTIYF. CDR3 DNA sequence: TGTGCCAGCGGCCGCCCAACCGAGGACACCATATATTTT.

The CDR3 reads CASSSSSGLAGGSGDTQYF. The DNA for the CDR3 is TGTGCCAGCAGTTCTTCCTCAGGACTAGCGGGGGGGTCAGGAGATACGCAGTATTTT. The rearrangement joins TRBV5-4 to TRBJ2-3; TRBD2 matches 15 bases. The V segment lost 5 bases and the J segment 5 bases; nucleotides outside the gene matches: 15. The CDR3 runs 19 residues. Germline V gene data show CDR1 as SGHNT and CDR2 as YYREEE (reference sequence).

This clone was seen a single time. V is TRBV5-1 and J is TRBJ2-1; TRBD2 matches 13 bases. The CDR3 length is 15 residues. Unmatched junction bases numbered 9, after V lost 4 bases and J lost 11 bases. Germline assignment: CDR1 SGHRS and CDR2 YFSETQ. The CDR3 spells CASSRGTSGTGKQFF. The CDR3 DNA reads TGCGCCAGCAGCAGGGGGACTAGCGGGACGGGTAAGCAGTTCTTC.